Listed here is a single T cell receptor beta chain. What antigen it recognizes has not been identified. Per-nucleotide qualities are absent, and no much larger clonotype sits a single base away. The donors were healthy, HIV-negative adults with no recently reported acute infections or vaccinations. All donors were Caucasian adults living in Nashville, Tennessee, USA. CD4+ T cells were enriched by magnetic negative selection, after which naive cells were positively selected on CD45RA and the negative fraction was taken as the memory subset. After blood collection by leukapheresis, PBMCs were isolated using Ficoll-Histopaque density gradient centrifugation and then cryopreserved in the vapor phase of liquid nitrogen. Analytical flow cytometry was used to check the purity and quantity of every magnetically sorted T cell population. Genomic DNA was isolated from each sorted fraction and quantified by UV absorbance on a Nanodrop 2000c.

These data originate in a study of shared clonotypes between healthy human individuals (dated by TCRdb to the early 2020s). Looking at the study overall: The cohort included three men and a couple of women between 18 and 49 years of age. Per donor, three plates each were used for CD4 naive and CD4 memory, two for CD8 naive, and one for CD8 memory. To estimate repertoire size and how much clonotypes are shared between individuals, the study performed deep sequencing of blood TCR repertoires from about five healthy adults. Libraries were prepared and TCR repertoires were sequenced by different laboratories using diverse techniques, in order to increase sequencing depth and limit assay-specific biases. Per donor, leukapheresis produced somewhere between about 0.8 and 9.5 billion PBMCs. Study-wide conclusions, independent of this receptor: About 5% of naive CD4, 3.5% of naive CD8, 2.3% of memory CD4, and less than 0.45% of memory CD8 clonotypes were shared across several donors. Naive subsets generally had larger estimated clonotype richness than memory subsets did. Based on pairwise subsampling, the degree of clonotype sharing among donors was expected to be affected by sequencing depth. The genetic and exposure-history diversity represented was limited by the small number of donors. Rarefaction of sorted-subset datasets indicated incomplete sequencing despite the large sequencing depth. Compared with non-shared clonotypes, the clonotypes found in all four sorted-subset donors had higher generation probabilities. Only blood was sampled, and tissue TCR repertoires likely differ from those in blood.

The V and J ends are trimmed by 5 bases and 6 bases, leaving 5 bases between them. From the cysteine through the phenylalanine, the CDR3 covers 11 amino acids. Just CDR3 DNA is preserved here, 33 bases in frame from base 1. CDR1 and CDR2 (SNHLY, FYNNEI) derive from the germline V gene. Using the deep immunoSEQ assay, TCR CDR3 regions were amplified from genomic DNA by multiplex PCR. Extracted genomic DNA from each cell subset was spread evenly across all wells of several immunoSEQ 96-well plates, with each plate serving as a replicate. For sorted subsets, 150 to 200 ng genomic DNA, equal to 30,000 to 35,000 T cell genomes, was loaded into each replicate PCR. Purified libraries were measured with a Qubit 3.0 fluorometer, size-checked on a Bioanalyzer 2100, and measured again with the KAPA Library Quantification kit. Each immunoSEQ 96-well plate was sequenced on its own single-read 150-cycle Illumina NextSeq 550 flow cell. The original pipeline was this. Because the immunoSEQ output held only junctional sequences and lacked quality scores, the filtering could not match the filtering applied to full-length reads. Sequences were annotated with PyIR, a Python wrapper for IgBLAST v1.9, and V/J genes and CDR3 were assigned using IMGT germline references. Reads with weak V/J assignments (E-value above 1e-6), missing CDR3, stop codons, out-of-frame junctions, or ambiguous translated residues were removed. A V3J clonotype was defined by an identical inferred V gene, J gene, and CDR3 amino acid sequence. Percentage overlap between repertoires was calculated by dividing the number of shared unique clonotypes by the size of the smaller repertoire. Three approaches were used to assess repertoire richness: RTK rarefaction, the Chao1 estimator, and Recon v2.1 estimates of unobserved clonotypes. For all TCRbeta clonotypes obtained by the gDNA method from four donors, generation probabilities were computed with OLGA. Not all clones reach the TCRdb copy of this immuneACCESS table, which keeps in-frame sequences only. Checked studies attribute under half of the gap to unresolved V genes and leave the rest unexplained. For V, J and clone size, that table is used; D and trimming come from the DNA. This sample comprises over a million clones, approximately 80% of them detected only once. Roughly 0.65% of the sample goes to the ten largest clones.

Specimen: memory CD4+ T cells from PBMCs. The intended sense of this specimen's cell subset or site label: CD45RA-negative fraction. The chain uses TRBV2 and TRBJ2-4, with the D segment identity uncertain. This TCR was sampled from a man aged 18 to 29 in good health. Some clones in this sample may be carry-over from other donors' samples. The sequenced DNA is TGTGCCAGCAGTCTCCTAAACATTCAGTACTTC. This yields the protein CASSLLNIQYF.